This T cell receptor (beta chain) was observed in a study of blood T cell repertoires in COVID-19. Categorization into cohorts depended on clinical history that participants reported. The assay was immunoSEQ multiplex PCR, and TCRdb's table has in-frame clones only and misses some. The data contain some 300,000 clones, approximately 84% of them singletons. The CDR3 totals 14 residues. Germline V gene sequence: CDR1 LNHDA, CDR2 SQIVND (reference sequence). Trimming left V 7 bases short and J 6 bases short, with 16 bases between. Sequencing input: PBMCs or T cells enriched from blood (not recorded which). The chain uses TRBV19 and TRBJ1-5; a weak D match, TRBD1 (5 bases). The receptor comes from a man aged 25-40 years who had recovered from COVID-19. The CDR3 protein is CASKGGEAGQPQHF. The CDR3 nucleotides read TGTGCCAGTAAGGGAGGGGAGGCGGGTCAGCCCCAGCATTTT.